These T cell receptor beta chains were read from a single sample in a study of cytomegalovirus exposure and HLA in healthy donors. The repertoire was sequenced with immunoSEQ multiplex PCR; TCRdb's copy has only in-frame clones and lacks some. The data contain 150,000 or so clones, approximately 73% of them singletons. The sequenced sample consisted of PBMCs. The source is a woman aged 18-29 years in good health and CMV-seronegative. Each CDR3 is given without its conserved first and last residue.

j_call	v_call	cdr3_aa
TRBJ1-5	TRBV7-2	ASSPGQGVEPQH
TRBJ1-2	TRBV5-1	ASSLAGSDYGYT
TRBJ2-5	TRBV5-1	ASSTGLAVIETQY
TRBJ2-3	TRBV6-6	ASSSTGGSTDTQY
TRBJ1-5	TRBV19	ASSMVVEGGPQH
TRBJ2-1	TRBV5-1	ASSLGVNNEQF
TRBJ1-1	TRBV5-1	ASSWGDMNTEAF
TRBJ2-2	TRBV13	ASSLRGLGELF
TRBJ1-2	TRBV29-1	SVVGEADKTANYGYT
TRBJ2-7	TRBV5-6	ASSLRGLATYEQY
TRBJ2-4	TRBV19	ASSTGQGNIQY
TRBJ2-4	TRBV6-1	ASSDRGGDKNIQY
TRBJ2-3	TRBV7-2	ASSTRDFTDTQY